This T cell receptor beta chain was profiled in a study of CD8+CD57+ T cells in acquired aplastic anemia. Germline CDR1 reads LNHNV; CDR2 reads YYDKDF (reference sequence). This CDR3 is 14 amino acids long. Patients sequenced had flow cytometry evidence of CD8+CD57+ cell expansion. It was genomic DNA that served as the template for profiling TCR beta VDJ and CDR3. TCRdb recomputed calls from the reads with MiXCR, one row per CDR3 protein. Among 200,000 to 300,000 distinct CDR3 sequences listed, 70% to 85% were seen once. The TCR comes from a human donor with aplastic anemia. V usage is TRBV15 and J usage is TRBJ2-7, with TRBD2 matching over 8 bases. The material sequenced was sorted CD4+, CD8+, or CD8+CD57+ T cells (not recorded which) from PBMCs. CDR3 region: CVSSGRGLVYEQYF. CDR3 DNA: TGTGTCTCCAGCGGCCGGGGACTAGTCTACGAGCAGTACTTC.